The clone carrying this TCR beta chain was detected a few times. Recovered status applied to Cohort 3 donors who had two consecutive negative PCRs. It also applied to those with clearance or with symptom resolution. This sample is drawn from a study of blood T cell repertoires in COVID-19. Study background: PBMCs, B-cell-depleted T cells, or T cells provided the cDNA or gDNA that made up the material.

In the authors' methods: Amplification of reference gene primers was used by the study to estimate nucleated cell counts. Measured with immunoSEQ multiplex PCR; TCRdb has only the in-frame clones, and not every one. The V and J calls and the clone size are those of that table, but D and trimming were determined from the DNA. The data hold 360,000 or so clones, with roughly 87% observed a single time. CDR1 SEHNR and CDR2 FQNEAQ come from the germline V gene (reference sequence). The CDR3 spans 12 residues. Trimming pared 5 bases from V and 4 bases from J, leaving 7 bases between. The chain joins TRBV7-9 to TRBJ2-3, with D hard to call. The clonotype originates from a woman in her thirties who had recovered from COVID-19. Sequenced sample: PBMCs or T cells enriched from blood (not recorded which). The CDR3 sequence is CASSLPPDTQYF. In DNA form, the CDR3 reads TGTGCCAGCAGCCTCCCTCCAGATACGCAGTATTTT.